These 12 T cell receptor beta chains originate from one sample sequenced in a study of blood T cell repertoires in COVID-19. Produced via immunoSEQ multiplex PCR; TCRdb's table is partial and in-frame only. The data hold 200,000 to 250,000 clones, with 75% to 90% observed a single time. Sequenced: peripheral blood. These receptors were obtained from a woman between 40 and 55 years old with acute or convalescent COVID-19.

The rearrangement uses TRBV2 and TRBJ2-3; maybe TRBD2 (6 bases). Germline CDR1 is SNHLY and CDR2 is FYNNEI. Trimming removed 2 bases at V and 2 bases at J, with 8 bases between. CDR3 length: 14 residues. CDR3 nucleotides: TGTGCCAGCAGTGAAAGCGGGTCCACAGATACGCAGTATTTT. This gives the protein CASSESGSTDTQYF.

The chain uses TRBV3-1 (or the pseudogene TRBV3-2) and TRBJ1-1; D unclear. The V end lost 4 bases, the J end lost 4 bases, and 16 bases lay between the germline ends. The CDR3 sequence is 15 residues long. Germline-derived CDR1 and CDR2 are LGHDT and YNNKEL (reference sequence). The CDR3: CASSPVAPVGTEAFF. CDR3 DNA sequence: TGTGCCAGCAGCCCCGTTGCCCCGGTCGGCACTGAAGCTTTCTTT.

This chain's CDR3 is CASSERGAGTGNTIYF. Written as DNA, the CDR3 is TGTGCCAGCAGTGAGCGGGGCGCGGGGACTGGAAACACCATATATTTT. The chain combines TRBV25-1 with TRBJ1-3; D may be TRBD1 (5 bases). The germline V gene has CDR1 MGHDK and CDR2 SYGVNS. This CDR3 spans 16 amino acids. Deletions cut 3 bases from V and 2 bases from J, with 14 bases between.

The V call is TRBV11-2, the J call TRBJ1-6; tentatively, D is TRBD1 (6 bases). CDR3 length equals 17 residues. The V gene lost 5 bases and the J gene lost 8 bases, with 22 bases spanning the gap. Germline assignment: CDR1 SGHAT and CDR2 FQNNGV. The chain's CDR3 is CASSPQQGVYLYSPLHF. DNA for the CDR3: TGTGCCAGCAGCCCACAACAGGGAGTATATTTGTATTCACCCCTCCACTTT.

This chain links TRBV10-2 with TRBJ1-2; 11 nucleotides align to TRBD1. In germline, CDR1 is WSHSY, CDR2 SAAADI. After removal of 8 bases from V and 4 bases from J, the junction contained 12 bases not matched to a gene. The CDR3 is 16 amino acids. This CDR3 is CASVDLRTGGLYGYTF. CDR3 sequence (DNA): TGCGCCAGCGTCGACCTAAGGACAGGGGGCCTCTATGGCTACACCTTC.

Of note for this clone: At one end, the junction sequence differs from germline, possibly due to a read error. The V and J genes are TRBV6-9 and TRBJ2-1; TRBD2 matches at 9 bases. The CDR3 consists of 12 residues. Per germline, CDR1 MNHGY and CDR2 SVAAGI. The CDR3 sequence: CASSCPPGLAIF. Here the CDR3 DNA reads TGTGCCAGCAGTTGCCCTCCGGGACTAGCAATCTTC.

The rearrangement joins TRBV4-1 to TRBJ2-5, with 7 bases matching TRBD1. Germline lookup yields CDR1 MGHRA and CDR2 YSYEKL. The J segment lost 1 base and the V segment lost 1 base, leaving 6 bases of the junction unmatched. This CDR3 contains 16 residues. Here the CDR3 reads CASSQAVQGIQETQYF. For the CDR3, the DNA is TGCGCCAGCAGCCAAGCAGTACAGGGGATCCAAGAGACCCAGTACTTC.

The genes are TRBV9 and TRBJ2-2, with D perhaps TRBD2 (5 bases). The CDR3 extends over 16 amino acids. V dropped 0 bases and J dropped 1 base, with 10 bases sitting between them. From germline, CDR1 is SGDLS and CDR2 YYNGEE. This CDR3 reads CASSVGWGVNTGELFF. In DNA form, the CDR3 reads TGTGCCAGCAGCGTAGGTTGGGGAGTGAACACCGGGGAGCTGTTTTTT.

The chain carries TRBV5-1 and TRBJ1-2, with 7 bases matching TRBD1. The V gene's germline CDR1 is SGHRS and CDR2 YFSETQ. The CDR3 covers 13 residues. V shed 4 bases and J 4 bases; nucleotides not matched to a gene: 4. The DNA for the CDR3 is TGCGCCAGCAGCCTTGGGACAGTCTATGGCTACACCTTC. Protein: CASSLGTVYGYTF. Complete variable domain (other parts from reference TRBV5-1 and TRBJ1-2): KAGVTQTPRYLIKTRGQQVTLSCSPISGHRSVSWYQQTPGQGLQFLFEYFSETQRNKGNFPGRFSGRQFSNSRSEMNVSTLELGDSALYLCASSLGTVYGYTFGSGTRLTVV.

This chain uses TRBV21-1 with TRBJ1-3; TRBD1, the table's D call, lacks a check against the DNA. TRBV21-1 is tagged as a pseudogene. The CDR3 is 17 residues long. CDR3 protein: CASSKGAGGESGNTIYF. CDR3 sequence (DNA): TGTGCCAGCAGCAAAGGCGCAGGGGGCGAATCTGGAAACACCATATATTTT.

This chain uses TRBV5-1 with TRBJ1-2, with TRBD1 as a possible D gene (6 bases). The CDR3 has 12 amino acids. The V gene's germline CDR1 is SGHRS and CDR2 YFSETQ. Trimming left V 4 bases short and J 7 bases short, with 11 bases between. This chain's CDR3 is CASSLTGSGYTF. The CDR3 DNA reads as TGCGCCAGCAGCCTTACAGGGTCTGGCTACACCTTC.

This rearrangement joins TRBV6-6 to TRBJ1-1; tentative D call: TRBD1 (5 bases). Germline-derived CDR1 and CDR2 are MNHNY and SVGAGI (reference sequence). This CDR3 has 14 amino acids. V was pared by 5 bases and J by 1 base, with 11 bases between. The CDR3 here is CASSAGPGNTEAFF. DNA for the CDR3: TGTGCCAGCAGTGCGGGACCAGGGAACACTGAAGCTTTCTTT.